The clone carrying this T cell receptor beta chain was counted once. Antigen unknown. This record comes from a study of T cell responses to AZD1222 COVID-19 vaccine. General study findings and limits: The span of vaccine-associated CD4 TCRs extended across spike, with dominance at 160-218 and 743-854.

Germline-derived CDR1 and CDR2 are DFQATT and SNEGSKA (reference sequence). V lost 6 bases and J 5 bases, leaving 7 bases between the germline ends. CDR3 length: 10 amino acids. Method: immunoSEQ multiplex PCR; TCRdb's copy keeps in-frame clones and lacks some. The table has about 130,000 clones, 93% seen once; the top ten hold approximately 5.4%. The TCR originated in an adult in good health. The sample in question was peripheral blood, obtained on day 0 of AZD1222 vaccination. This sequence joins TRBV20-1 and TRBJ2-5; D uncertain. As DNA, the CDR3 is TGCAGTGCCCACTGGGAGACCCAGTACTTC. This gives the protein CSAHWETQYF.